The sequence of this T cell receptor (beta chain) was determined in a study of identical twins. TCRdb re-called the 5' RACE reads through MiXCR, storing one row per CDR3 protein. Among around 490,000 distinct CDR3 sequences listed, 13% to 15% were seen once. Overall study results and limits: Beta out-of-frame twin sharing showed a weaker excess. Twin-shared out-of-frame alpha sequences were enriched for low generation probability.

V lost 2 bases and J 6 bases, leaving 19 bases between the germline ends. CDR1 is LGHDT and CDR2 is YNNKEL in the germline V gene (reference sequence). The CDR3 runs to 16 residues. Of note for this clonotype: As yet, its antigen is unknown.

This sample was also put to use in a study of yellow fever vaccine responses in identical twins. That source adds: After vaccination, twins' T cell response reportedly seemed partly convergent, partly personalized.

The rearrangement uses TRBV3-1 and TRBJ1-2; D may be TRBD1 (5 bases). The origin of this receptor is a woman aged 18-29 years in good health. The material sequenced was CD4+ T cells sorted from blood. CDR3 in DNA: TGTGCCAGCAGCCAATCCACAGGCGCTTACTCCCATGGCTACACCTTC. It is translated as CASSQSTGAYSHGYTF.